The rows below give T cell receptor beta chains drawn from one sample of a study of T cell responses to AZD1222 COVID-19 vaccine. The table came from immunoSEQ multiplex PCR; TCRdb's copy has only in-frame clones and leaves some out. The data show under 200,000 clones, about 90% seen once. The source was peripheral blood, collected 28 days after the second AZD1222 dose. These receptors came from an adult who received the AZD1222 COVID-19 vaccine. The CDR3 runs from the conserved cysteine through the conserved F or W. D genes are given only for firm matches. Size is stated for part of the rows, as once, few or many counts, or as a class when the clone is expanded.

clone_size: NA; cdr3_length: 15; v_call: TRBV6-5; d_call: NA; j_call: TRBJ1-5; cdr3_nt: TGTGCCAGCAGTTACTCGAGTAGGGGTGGACAGCCCCAGCATTTT; cdr3_aa: CASSYSSRGGQPQHF
clone_size: NA; cdr3_length: 13; v_call: TRBV5-6; d_call: NA; j_call: TRBJ1-1; cdr3_nt: TGTGCCAGCAGCTCGGATTGGGGGGGTGAAGCTTTCTTT; cdr3_aa: CASSSDWGGEAFF
clone_size: NA; cdr3_length: 16; v_call: TRBV6-6; d_call: NA; j_call: TRBJ1-1; cdr3_nt: TGTGCCAGCAGTTACTCCAGGGCACAGCCGAACACTGAAGCTTTCTTT; cdr3_aa: CASSYSRAQPNTEAFF
clone_size: NA; cdr3_length: 12; v_call: TRBV28; d_call: NA; j_call: TRBJ1-2; cdr3_nt: TGTGCCAGCAGTTTACGTAACTATGGCTACACCTTC; cdr3_aa: CASSLRNYGYTF
clone_size: NA; cdr3_length: 14; v_call: TRBV4-2; d_call: TRBD2; j_call: TRBJ2-5; cdr3_nt: TGTGCCAGCAGCCAGACTAGCGGGGAAGAGACCCAGTACTTC; cdr3_aa: CASSQTSGEETQYF
clone_size: NA; cdr3_length: 15; v_call: TRBV7-9; d_call: TRBD2; j_call: TRBJ2-5; cdr3_nt: TGTGCCAGCAGCTTACCTAGCGGGGTTCAAGAGACCCAGTACTTC; cdr3_aa: CASSLPSGVQETQYF
clone_size: NA; cdr3_length: 15; v_call: TRBV6-5; d_call: NA; j_call: TRBJ1-4; cdr3_nt: TGTGCCAGCCGGAAGGGGTGGACCACTAATGAAAAACTGTTTTTT; cdr3_aa: CASRKGWTTNEKLFF
clone_size: NA; cdr3_length: 16; v_call: TRBV19; d_call: NA; j_call: TRBJ2-1; cdr3_nt: TGTGCCAGTAGTATAGTGACGGGAGGAGGGGGTACTGAGCAGTTCTTC; cdr3_aa: CASSIVTGGGGTEQFF
clone_size: NA; cdr3_length: 16; v_call: TRBV27; d_call: NA; j_call: TRBJ2-2; cdr3_nt: TGTGCCAGCAGTTTAGCCCCCGCCGCGAACACCGGGGAGCTGTTTTTT; cdr3_aa: CASSLAPAANTGELFF
clone_size: NA; cdr3_length: 15; v_call: TRBV18; d_call: NA; j_call: TRBJ2-6; cdr3_nt: TGTGCCAGCTCACCAGCCCAAAGTGGGGCCAACGTCCTGACTTTC; cdr3_aa: CASSPAQSGANVLTF
clone_size: NA; cdr3_length: 13; v_call: TRBV5-6; d_call: NA; j_call: TRBJ1-2; cdr3_nt: TGTGCCAGCTCCACAACAGGGAACTATGGCTACACCTTC; cdr3_aa: CASSTTGNYGYTF
clone_size: NA; cdr3_length: 15; v_call: TRBV28; d_call: TRBD2; j_call: TRBJ2-1; cdr3_nt: TGTGCCAGCGTTGAGCCGGGACTAGCGGCTGATGAGCAGTTCTTC; cdr3_aa: CASVEPGLAADEQFF
clone_size: NA; cdr3_length: 16; v_call: TRBV5-1; d_call: TRBD2; j_call: TRBJ2-1; cdr3_nt: TGCGCCAGCAGCTCGACTAGCGGGAGCTCCTACAATGAGCAGTTCTTC; cdr3_aa: CASSSTSGSSYNEQFF
clone_size: NA; cdr3_length: 14; v_call: TRBV27; d_call: NA; j_call: TRBJ2-2; cdr3_nt: TGTGCCAGCAGTTCAGGGGCCAACACCGGGGAGCTGTTTTTT; cdr3_aa: CASSSGANTGELFF
clone_size: NA; cdr3_length: 15; v_call: TRBV18; d_call: NA; j_call: TRBJ1-1; cdr3_nt: TGTGCCAGCTCACCTTTGCCCCCGGGGTTGACTGAAGCTTTCTTT; cdr3_aa: CASSPLPPGLTEAFF
clone_size: NA; cdr3_length: 18; v_call: TRBV7-9; d_call: NA; j_call: TRBJ1-5; cdr3_nt: TGTGCCAGCAGCTTAGCGGTCTCGTCGGGCGGGTACGGGCAGCCCCAGCATTTT; cdr3_aa: CASSLAVSSGGYGQPQHF
clone_size: NA; cdr3_length: 16; v_call: TRBV15; d_call: NA; j_call: TRBJ1-1; cdr3_nt: TGTGCCACCAGCAGAGACTGGGAGGGGAAGAACACTGAAGCTTTCTTT; cdr3_aa: CATSRDWEGKNTEAFF
clone_size: NA; cdr3_length: 13; v_call: TRBV6-5; d_call: NA; j_call: TRBJ2-3; cdr3_nt: TGTGCCAGCAGTCCCAACCGGGGGGATACGCAGTATTTT; cdr3_aa: CASSPNRGDTQYF
clone_size: NA; cdr3_length: 14; v_call: TRBV5-5; d_call: NA; j_call: TRBJ1-1; cdr3_nt: TGTGCCAGCAGCTTGGAGAGGGTGTACACTGAAGCTTTCTTT; cdr3_aa: CASSLERVYTEAFF
clone_size: NA; cdr3_length: 17; v_call: TRBV24-1; d_call: TRBD1; j_call: TRBJ1-1; cdr3_nt: TGTGCCACCAGTGATTCTGGGAGGAGGGGGACAGGGTCTGAAGCTTTCTTT; cdr3_aa: CATSDSGRRGTGSEAFF
clone_size: once; cdr3_length: 19; v_call: TRBV7-2; d_call: TRBD2; j_call: TRBJ2-3; cdr3_nt: TGTGCCAGCAGCTTACCGGTAGGGGGACTAGCGGAGCACACAGATACGCAGTATTTT; cdr3_aa: CASSLPVGGLAEHTDTQYF
clone_size: NA; cdr3_length: 11; v_call: TRBV6-6; d_call: NA; j_call: TRBJ1-2; cdr3_nt: TGTGCCAGCAGTACGGGTGGAGGCTACACCTTC; cdr3_aa: CASSTGGGYTF
clone_size: NA; cdr3_length: 13; v_call: TRBV19; d_call: NA; j_call: TRBJ1-1; cdr3_nt: TGTGCCAGTAGTATACTAAGGGATACTGAAGCTTTCTTT; cdr3_aa: CASSILRDTEAFF
clone_size: NA; cdr3_length: 13; v_call: TRBV11-2; d_call: NA; j_call: TRBJ2-5; cdr3_nt: TGTGCCAGCAGCTTGCAGTTTCAAGAGACCCAGTACTTC; cdr3_aa: CASSLQFQETQYF
clone_size: NA; cdr3_length: 15; v_call: TRBV19; d_call: NA; j_call: TRBJ2-7; cdr3_nt: TGTGCCAGTAGTTCCAGACATTCGACGGCCTACGAGCAGTACTTC; cdr3_aa: CASSSRHSTAYEQYF
clone_size: once; cdr3_length: 13; v_call: TRBV9; d_call: TRBD2; j_call: TRBJ2-7; cdr3_nt: TGTGCCAGCAGCGGGACTAGCAGTTACGAGCAGTACTTC; cdr3_aa: CASSGTSSYEQYF
clone_size: NA; cdr3_length: 11; v_call: TRBV6-5; d_call: NA; j_call: TRBJ2-7; cdr3_nt: TGTGCCAGGACACCTACCTACGAGCAGTACTTC; cdr3_aa: CARTPTYEQYF
clone_size: NA; cdr3_length: 14; v_call: TRBV2; d_call: TRBD1; j_call: TRBJ1-6; cdr3_nt: TGTGCCAGCAGTGAGGGACAGGGTGGTTCACCCCTCCACTTT; cdr3_aa: CASSEGQGGSPLHF
clone_size: once; cdr3_length: 14; v_call: TRBV30; d_call: TRBD1; j_call: TRBJ1-5; cdr3_nt: TGTGCCTGGAGTGCCGGGACAGGGTTGGGGCCCCAGCATTTT; cdr3_aa: CAWSAGTGLGPQHF
clone_size: NA; cdr3_length: 14; v_call: TRBV11-1; d_call: NA; j_call: TRBJ2-7; cdr3_nt: TGTGCCAGCAGCTTAGCGGCTAGCGACTACGAGCAGTACTTC; cdr3_aa: CASSLAASDYEQYF
clone_size: NA; cdr3_length: 15; v_call: TRBV5-1; d_call: TRBD2; j_call: TRBJ2-1; cdr3_nt: TGCGCCAGCAGCTCGGGACTAGCGGGGCGCAATGAGCAGTTCTTC; cdr3_aa: CASSSGLAGRNEQFF
clone_size: NA; cdr3_length: 14; v_call: TRBV28; d_call: NA; j_call: TRBJ1-1; cdr3_nt: TGTGCCAGCAGTTTGCCAGGGGTGGGCACTGAAGCTTTCTTT; cdr3_aa: CASSLPGVGTEAFF
clone_size: NA; cdr3_length: 16; v_call: TRBV4-1; d_call: TRBD2; j_call: TRBJ2-5; cdr3_nt: TGCGCCAGCAGCCCCTTGGGGGAAGCGGGGGGGGAGACCCAGTACTTC; cdr3_aa: CASSPLGEAGGETQYF
clone_size: few; cdr3_length: 13; v_call: TRBV7-2; d_call: NA; j_call: TRBJ1-5; cdr3_nt: TGTGCCAGCAGCTATAGAGGAAATCAGCCCCAGCATTTT; cdr3_aa: CASSYRGNQPQHF
clone_size: NA; cdr3_length: 12; v_call: TRBV7-8; d_call: TRBD1; j_call: TRBJ1-1; cdr3_nt: TGTGCCAGCAGCCCCCGGGACAGGGCGGCTTTCTTT; cdr3_aa: CASSPRDRAAFF
clone_size: NA; cdr3_length: 16; v_call: TRBV5-1; d_call: NA; j_call: TRBJ2-2; cdr3_nt: TGCGCCAGCAGCTACGCCGGCGACGCGAACACCGGGGAGCTGTTTTTT; cdr3_aa: CASSYAGDANTGELFF
clone_size: NA; cdr3_length: 11; v_call: TRBV5-6; d_call: NA; j_call: TRBJ2-1; cdr3_nt: TGTGCCAGCAGCTTTAACAATGAGCAGTTCTTC; cdr3_aa: CASSFNNEQFF
clone_size: NA; cdr3_length: 15; v_call: TRBV4-3; d_call: NA; j_call: TRBJ1-5; cdr3_nt: TGCGCCAGCAGCCAAGATAAGGCGAACAATCAGCCCCAGCATTTT; cdr3_aa: CASSQDKANNQPQHF
clone_size: once; cdr3_length: 17; v_call: TRBV10-3; d_call: NA; j_call: TRBJ1-1; cdr3_nt: TGTGCCATCAGTGACGAAGCAGGGTTTAATTCGGACACTGAAGCTTTCTTT; cdr3_aa: CAISDEAGFNSDTEAFF
clone_size: once; cdr3_length: 18; v_call: TRBV4-2; d_call: TRBD1; j_call: TRBJ1-1; cdr3_nt: TGTGCCAGCAGCCAAGATTTGACAGGGGCGGGGGACGACACTGAAGCTTTCTTT; cdr3_aa: CASSQDLTGAGDDTEAFF
clone_size: once; cdr3_length: 14; v_call: TRBV10-2; d_call: NA; j_call: TRBJ1-5; cdr3_nt: TGCGCCAGCAGTGAGATGGCCGGCAATCAGCCCCAGCATTTT; cdr3_aa: CASSEMAGNQPQHF
clone_size: NA; cdr3_length: 14; v_call: TRBV13; d_call: NA; j_call: TRBJ1-2; cdr3_nt: TGTGCCAGCAGCCATGGGGGACACACTGGTGGCTACACCTTC; cdr3_aa: CASSHGGHTGGYTF
clone_size: NA; cdr3_length: 14; v_call: TRBV6-2/TRBV6-3; d_call: NA; j_call: TRBJ2-7; cdr3_nt: TGTGCCAGCAGTTACCCCTCGAAAGCCTACGAGCAGTACTTC; cdr3_aa: CASSYPSKAYEQYF
clone_size: few; cdr3_length: 16; v_call: TRBV4-2; d_call: TRBD2; j_call: TRBJ2-4; cdr3_nt: TGTGCCAGCAGCCAAGATGAGGGGACTAGCGGGAACATTCAGTACTTC; cdr3_aa: CASSQDEGTSGNIQYF
clone_size: NA; cdr3_length: 20; v_call: TRBV28; d_call: TRBD1; j_call: TRBJ2-4; cdr3_nt: TGTGCCAGCAGTCCGGTACAGGGGTTTGTCAGGCCTGTAGCCAAAAACATTCAGTACTTC; cdr3_aa: CASSPVQGFVRPVAKNIQYF
clone_size: NA; cdr3_length: 14; v_call: TRBV7-8; d_call: TRBD1; j_call: TRBJ1-1; cdr3_nt: TGTGCCAGCAGCTTAGTTGGGACAGAGACTGAAGCTTTCTTT; cdr3_aa: CASSLVGTETEAFF